Reported below is one T cell receptor (beta chain). The antigen remains unidentified. This sample is drawn from a study of CD8 T cells in Susac syndrome. Study-wide points: The relatively small number of individuals in the TCR sequencing and HLA analysis was acknowledged by the study. Repertoires of Susac syndrome CD4+ T cells lacked clonal expansion.

RNA was extracted with the RNeasy kit, and a quantity of about 0.45 to 1 ug was reverse transcribed using random hexamers. An immunoSEQ multiplex PCR amplified TCR beta CDR3 over 54 Vbeta and 13 Jbeta. TCRdb analysed the immunoSEQ multiplex PCR reads with MiXCR anew, one entry per CDR3 protein. This table holds about 160,000 distinct CDR3 sequences, about 96% found once. CD8+ and CD4+ T cells from blood underwent TCR beta sequencing. The sequence was obtained from a human donor with Susac syndrome. The sequenced sample was CD4+ T cells from PBMCs.

CDR3 sequence: CSGGGGFYNEQFF. The CDR3 DNA follows: TGCAGCGGGGGGGGCGGGTTCTACAATGAGCAGTTCTTC. The rearrangement uses TRBV29-1 and TRBJ2-1, with D perhaps TRBD2 (7 bases). The length of the CDR3 is 13 residues. V lost 7 bases, J lost 3 bases, and 13 bases lay in between. The germline V gene encodes CDR1 SQVTM and CDR2 ANQGSEA.